A selection of T cell receptor beta chains follows, all from one sample in a study of OX40 agonist ivuxolimab in advanced cancers. Sequenced by immunoSEQ multiplex PCR; TCRdb stores in-frame clones only, minus some. The table shows nearly 50,000 clones, with around nine tenths occurring only once. The sequences come from CD4+ or CD8+ T cells sorted from blood, collected in a trial of the OX40 agonist ivuxolimab. These receptors were obtained from an adult with an advanced solid tumor such as melanoma, head and neck, liver or kidney cancer. Both conserved end residues are part of each CDR3. The D gene is left open where the match is weak. A clone size is listed for some rows: how often the clone was seen (once, few, many), or a class if it is expanded.

J,V,size,D,DNA,CDR3
TRBJ2-5,TRBV4-3,NA,TRBD2,TGCGCCAGCAGCCCCAGCGGGGGGGCCGGGGAGACCCAGTACTTC,CASSPSGGAGETQYF
TRBJ1-1,TRBV5-1,NA,NA,TGCGCCAGCGCCAGAGCCTCGGGGAACACTGAAGCTTTCTTT,CASARASGNTEAFF
TRBJ2-5,TRBV9,NA,NA,TGTGCCAGCAGCGTAAGTTGGGGGAATCGGGAGACCCAGTACTTC,CASSVSWGNRETQYF
TRBJ1-3,TRBV21-1,NA,NA,TGTGCCAGCAGCACTCACGAGGGGCGAAGGAACACCATATATTTT,CASSTHEGRRNTIYF
TRBJ1-5,TRBV5-4,NA,NA,TGTGCCAGCAGCTTCGCCGGAAATCAGCCCCAGCATTTT,CASSFAGNQPQHF
TRBJ1-1,TRBV7-6,NA,NA,TGTGCCAGCAGCTTAGCCGAGAACACTGAAGCTTTCTTT,CASSLAENTEAFF
TRBJ2-3,TRBV5-1,NA,NA,TGCGCCAGCAACTTGGCAGATACGCAGTATTTT,CASNLADTQYF
TRBJ2-5,TRBV6-5,NA,NA,TGTGCCAGCAGTTACGGTGGTAGCCTACTGGAGACCCAGTACTTC,CASSYGGSLLETQYF
TRBJ2-3,TRBV7-2,NA,NA,TGTGCCAGCAGCTTAGCGTCAGGCCGCACAGATACGCAGTATTTT,CASSLASGRTDTQYF
TRBJ2-1,TRBV2,NA,TRBD2,TGTGCCAGCAGTGGGACTAGCGGGGGAACCCGACAGTTCTTC,CASSGTSGGTRQFF
TRBJ1-6,TRBV15,NA,NA,TGTGCCACCAGCAGAGATAACAGTGGACTCCACTTT,CATSRDNSGLHF
TRBJ2-1,TRBV4-1,NA,NA,TGCGCCAGCAGCCAGACCCGGGACCTCATATACAATGAGCAGTTCTTC,CASSQTRDLIYNEQFF
TRBJ1-2,TRBV13,NA,NA,TGTGCCAGCAGCTTAGGAAACTATGGCTACACCTTC,CASSLGNYGYTF
TRBJ2-3,TRBV11-3,NA,TRBD1,TGTGCCAGCAGCCAGGGACAGACCGGCACAGATACGCAGTATTTT,CASSQGQTGTDTQYF
TRBJ1-1,TRBV29-1,once,TRBD1,TGCAGCGTTGACGGCCAGGGGGGCACTGAAGCTTTCTTT,CSVDGQGGTEAFF
TRBJ2-5,TRBV19,NA,TRBD2,TGTGCCAGTAGTACCGAACTAGGCGGGAGGGTTGAGACCCAGTACTTC,CASSTELGGRVETQYF
TRBJ2-1,TRBV6-1,once,NA,TGTGCCAGCATCTTGGAGGATAGCTCCTACAATGAGCAGTTCTTC,CASILEDSSYNEQFF
TRBJ2-7,TRBV2,NA,NA,TGTGCCAGCAACATAGGGCCCTACGAGCAGTACTTC,CASNIGPYEQYF
TRBJ2-7,TRBV7-9,NA,NA,TGTGCCAGCAGGCGGGACGGAAACTACGAGCAGTACTTC,CASRRDGNYEQYF
TRBJ2-3,TRBV15,NA,NA,TGTGCCACCAGCAGAGAGGGGGATACGCAGTATTTT,CATSREGDTQYF
TRBJ2-7,TRBV6-1,NA,TRBD2,TGTGCCAGCAGTGCAAACCCTCTAGCGGGGACCTACGAGCAGTACTTC,CASSANPLAGTYEQYF
TRBJ1-1,TRBV7-9,NA,NA,TGTGCCAGCAGCTTATTGGGGCCTGAAGCTTTCTTT,CASSLLGPEAFF
TRBJ2-7,TRBV11-2,NA,TRBD1,TGTGCCAGCAGCTACAGCCCGGGACAGGGAACCTACGAGCAGTACTTC,CASSYSPGQGTYEQYF
TRBJ2-1,TRBV4-1,NA,TRBD1,TGCGCCAGCAGCCAAGCACCGGGACAGGGTTGGAATGAGCAGTTCTTC,CASSQAPGQGWNEQFF
TRBJ1-5,TRBV18,NA,NA,TGTGCCAGCTCGGGGACGGATGATCAGCCCCAGCATTTT,CASSGTDDQPQHF
TRBJ2-4,TRBV19,NA,NA,TGTGCCAGTAGTATACCAGAAGCCAAAAACATTCAGTACTTC,CASSIPEAKNIQYF
TRBJ2-3,TRBV7-2,NA,TRBD1,TGTGCCAGCAGCCTGGGACAGCCCCGCACAGATACGCAGTATTTT,CASSLGQPRTDTQYF
TRBJ1-4,TRBV5-1,NA,NA,TGCGCCAGCAGCTTGGGGGACGGCTGGTACGAAAAACTGTTTTTT,CASSLGDGWYEKLFF
TRBJ2-7,TRBV9,NA,NA,TGTGCCAGCAGCGCCCGGACAGAGGGCGAGCAGTACTTC,CASSARTEGEQYF
TRBJ2-5,TRBV7-2,NA,TRBD2,TGTGCCAGCAGCTTGGGACTAGCGGGAGGAGAGACCCAGTACTTC,CASSLGLAGGETQYF
TRBJ2-7,TRBV6-5,once,NA,TGTGCCAGCACCGGCGACTCCTACGAGCAGTACTTC,CASTGDSYEQYF
TRBJ1-4,TRBV18,few,NA,TGTGCCAGCTCACCGTCCGGGGCTGAAAAACTGTTTTTT,CASSPSGAEKLFF
TRBJ2-5,TRBV5-6,NA,NA,TGTGCCAGCAGCTTGGGAGACAGGAGGCAAGAGACCCAGTACTTC,CASSLGDRRQETQYF
TRBJ2-7,TRBV28,NA,TRBD2,TGTGCCAGCAGTTTAGCGGGAGCCAACTACGAGCAGTACTTC,CASSLAGANYEQYF
TRBJ2-5,TRBV19,NA,TRBD2,TGTGCCAGTAGTGAACTAGCGGGAGGGGGAGAGACCCAGTACTTC,CASSELAGGGETQYF
TRBJ1-1,TRBV27,NA,NA,TGTGCCACCAAGACGGGCCCCCCGCTGAACACTGAAGCTTTCTTT,CATKTGPPLNTEAFF
TRBJ1-5,TRBV10-1,NA,TRBD1,TGCGCCAGCAGTCTACGAACGGGACAGGAGTGCGGTGTAGGCAATCAGCCCCAGCATTTT,CASSLRTGQECGVGNQPQHF
TRBJ2-3,TRBV7-8,once,TRBD2,TGTGCCAGCAGCTTAAGGTTTTCGGGACTAGCCGCTAGCACAGATACGCAGTATTTT,CASSLRFSGLAASTDTQYF
TRBJ2-4,TRBV27,NA,TRBD2,TGTGCCAGCAGTTTATCACTAGCGTTTGCCAAAAACATTCAGTACTTC,CASSLSLAFAKNIQYF
TRBJ1-2,TRBV19,once,NA,TGTGCCAGTAGTCCCCGGACTGATGGCTACACCTTC,CASSPRTDGYTF
TRBJ2-2,TRBV9,once,NA,TGTGCCAGCAGCGTAGGTCCAAACACCGGGGAGCTGTTTTTT,CASSVGPNTGELFF
TRBJ1-2,TRBV4-2,NA,NA,TGTGCCAGCAGCCAAGATCCGAGTCAACGCTATGGCTACACCTTC,CASSQDPSQRYGYTF
TRBJ1-2,TRBV4-3,NA,TRBD1,TGCGCCAGCAGTCAGCCACAGGGGGCCCTTATGCGCTACACCTTC,CASSQPQGALMRYTF
TRBJ2-3,TRBV19,NA,NA,TGTGCCACAGGGAGACAGGCCACAGATACGCAGTATTTT,CATGRQATDTQYF
TRBJ2-2,TRBV5-1,NA,NA,TGCGCCAGCAGCTTGGCTCCTGACACCGGGGAGCTGTTTTTT,CASSLAPDTGELFF
TRBJ1-5,TRBV19,NA,TRBD1,TGTGCCAGTAGTATAGAGTACAGGGGAGTAGGTCAGCCCCAGCATTTT,CASSIEYRGVGQPQHF
TRBJ1-2,TRBV4-3,NA,NA,TGCGCCAGCAGCCAAGAAGACAGAAACTATGGCTACACCTTC,CASSQEDRNYGYTF
TRBJ1-4,TRBV5-6,once,NA,TGTGCCAGCAGCTTGACAGGGCCAACTAATGAAAAACTGTTTTTT,CASSLTGPTNEKLFF
TRBJ2-2,TRBV18,NA,NA,TGTGCCAGCTCAGCTTCTGACCGGGCAACCGGGGAGCTGTTTTTT,CASSASDRATGELFF
TRBJ2-5,TRBV19,NA,NA,TGTGCCAGTGCGATTGGTGGCCTCCAAGAGACCCAGTACTTC,CASAIGGLQETQYF
TRBJ1-1,TRBV6-5,NA,NA,TGTGCCAGCAGGCCAGGAGGGGGCACTGAAGCTTTCTTT,CASRPGGGTEAFF
TRBJ2-7,TRBV5-4,NA,NA,TGTGCCAGCAGCTTGGGACGGCACTACGAGCAGTACTTC,CASSLGRHYEQYF
TRBJ1-5,TRBV10-2,NA,NA,TGCGCCAGCAGTGAGGGGGCCTTACTTTATAGCAATCAGCCCCAGCATTTT,CASSEGALLYSNQPQHF
TRBJ1-3,TRBV4-2,NA,NA,TGTGCCAGCAGCCAAGATTTAGGGCGGAACTCTGGAAACACCATATATTTT,CASSQDLGRNSGNTIYF